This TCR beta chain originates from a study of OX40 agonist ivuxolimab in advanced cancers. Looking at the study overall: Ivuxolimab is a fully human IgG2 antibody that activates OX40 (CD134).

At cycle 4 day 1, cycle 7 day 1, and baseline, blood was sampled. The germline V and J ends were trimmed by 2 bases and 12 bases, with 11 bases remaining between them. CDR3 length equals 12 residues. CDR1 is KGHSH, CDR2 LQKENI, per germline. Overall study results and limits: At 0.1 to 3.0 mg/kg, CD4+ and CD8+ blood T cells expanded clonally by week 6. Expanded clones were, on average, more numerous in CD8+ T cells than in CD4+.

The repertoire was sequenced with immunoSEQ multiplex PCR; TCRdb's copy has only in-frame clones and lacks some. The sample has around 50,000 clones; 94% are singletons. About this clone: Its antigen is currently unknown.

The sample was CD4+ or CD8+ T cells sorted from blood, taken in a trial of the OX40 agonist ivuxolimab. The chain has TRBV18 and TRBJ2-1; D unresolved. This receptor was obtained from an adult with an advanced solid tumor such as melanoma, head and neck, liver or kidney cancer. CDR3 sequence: CASSPDNSVQFF. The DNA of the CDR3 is TGTGCCAGCTCACCAGACAACAGTGTGCAGTTCTTC.